This is a list of T cell receptor beta chains from one sample in a study of CD8+ T cells in alopecia areata. Assay: immunoSEQ multiplex PCR; the TCRdb copy retains only in-frame clones and omits some. The table has roughly 200,000 clones, 56% seen once. The sequenced sample was CD8+ T cells sorted from blood. The receptors derive from a human donor in good health. Both conserved end residues are part of each CDR3. D genes are given only for firm matches. The size entry is marked missing in some rows and otherwise reads once, few, many or a size class.

>-|TRBJ1-2|TRBV27|-
TGTGCCAGCAGTTTCCCGGGAGGGGAAGAATATGGCTACACCTTC
CASSFPGGEEYGYTF
>few|TRBJ1-2|TRBV7-8|-
TGTGCCAGCAGCCCGGCGAATACAAACTATGGCTACACCTTC
CASSPANTNYGYTF
>-|TRBJ2-5|TRBV14|-
TGTGCCAGCAGCCAAGCGACAGTACCTCAAGAGACCCAGTACTTC
CASSQATVPQETQYF
>-|TRBJ2-3|TRBV5-6|TRBD1
TGTGCCAGCAGCTTTTGGACAGGGAGAGATACGCAGTATTTT
CASSFWTGRDTQYF
>-|TRBJ2-1|TRBV27|TRBD1
TGTGCCAGCGGTATCACAGGGGGCGCGCACAATGAGCAGTTCTTC
CASGITGGAHNEQFF
>-|TRBJ2-7|TRBV7-2|TRBD1
TGTGCCAGCAGCGAAGACAGGGACGAGCAGTACTTC
CASSEDRDEQYF
>-|TRBJ2-7|TRBV13|-
TGTGCCAGCAGCGGGGGTTACGAGCAGTACTTC
CASSGGYEQYF
>-|TRBJ2-2|TRBV7-9|TRBD1
TGTGCCAGCAGTTCAGGGGGCACCGGGGAGCTGTTTTTT
CASSSGGTGELFF
>-|TRBJ1-2|TRBV27|-
TGTGCCAGCAAGGCAGGGCAGAGCTATGGCTACACCTTC
CASKAGQSYGYTF
>-|TRBJ1-5|TRBV27|-
TGTGCCAGCAGTCTTTCTGGGAGAGATCAGCCCCAGCATTTT
CASSLSGRDQPQHF
>-|TRBJ1-2|TRBV5-1|-
TGCGCCAGCAGCTTGGAGACACGAGGATATGGCTACACCTTC
CASSLETRGYGYTF
>-|TRBJ2-7|TRBV11-2|-
TGTGCCAGCAGTTCAAACCACGAGCAGTACTTC
CASSSNHEQYF
>-|TRBJ2-1|TRBV6-1|TRBD2
TGTGCCAGCAGTGATCTACCGGGGGGAATCAATGAGCAGTTCTTC
CASSDLPGGINEQFF
>-|TRBJ2-3|TRBV4-1|-
TGCGCCAGCAGCCATATTGGGCTTGCTTCCACAGATACGCAGTATTTT
CASSHIGLASTDTQYF
>-|TRBJ1-5|TRBV5-5|-
TGTGCCAGCAGCCCAGGGACGGGGTGGGAGCCCCAGCATTTT
CASSPGTGWEPQHF
>few|TRBJ2-6|TRBV4-1|-
TGCGCCAGCAGCCGAGATGGGGCCAACGTCCTGACTTTC
CASSRDGANVLTF
>-|TRBJ2-3|TRBV29-1|-
TGCAGCGTTGAAGATCCGACAGAAGATACGCAGTATTTT
CSVEDPTEDTQYF
>few|TRBJ1-1|TRBV30|-
TGTGCCTGGGGCGAGGGACATTGGGCTTTCTTT
CAWGEGHWAFF
>-|TRBJ2-3|TRBV29-1|-
TGCAGCGTTGAATGGGGAACAGATACGCAGTATTTT
CSVEWGTDTQYF
>-|TRBJ2-1|TRBV7-9|TRBD1
TGTGCCAGCAGCTTCGGGACAGGGAGCTCCTACAATGAGCAGTTCTTC
CASSFGTGSSYNEQFF
>few|TRBJ2-5|TRBV4-1|TRBD1
TGCGCCAGCAGCCCCCGGGACAGTGGGCAAGAGACCCAGTACTTC
CASSPRDSGQETQYF
>-|TRBJ1-2|TRBV29-1|TRBD1
TGCAGCGTGGGACAGGGGCCGGGCTACACCTTC
CSVGQGPGYTF
>-|TRBJ1-2|TRBV13|-
TGTGCCAGCAGCCAAGACATAGCTAACTATGGCTACACCTTC
CASSQDIANYGYTF
>once|TRBJ2-5|TRBV11-2|-
TGTGCCAGCAGCCCGAGCGGAGAAGAGACCCAGTACTTC
CASSPSGEETQYF
>-|TRBJ2-7|TRBV4-1|-
TGCGCCAGCACCCTAGGAGGAGGAGGTGAGCAGTACTTC
CASTLGGGGEQYF
>-|TRBJ2-7|TRBV29-1|TRBD1
TGCAGCGTTGAATCCGACAGGGGGCCATACGAGCAGTACTTC
CSVESDRGPYEQYF
>-|TRBJ2-5|TRBV29-1|-
TGCAGCGTTGAAGCCTCCGGGGGTTGGGAGACCCAGTACTTC
CSVEASGGWETQYF
>few|TRBJ1-1|TRBV27|-
TGTGCCAGCAGTTCCCGGAACACTGAAGCTTTCTTT
CASSSRNTEAFF
>-|TRBJ1-5|TRBV18|-
TGTGCCAGCTCACGGAGGTGGCGAAATCAGCCCCAGCATTTT
CASSRRWRNQPQHF
>-|TRBJ1-2|TRBV7-8|TRBD1
TGTGCCAGCAGCTTCGACCCCCGGACAGGGGAGTATGGCTACACCTTC
CASSFDPRTGEYGYTF
>-|TRBJ2-3|TRBV5-4|-
TGTGCCAGCAGCTTGGAGAGTGGGGGTACGCAGTATTTT
CASSLESGGTQYF
>-|TRBJ2-5|TRBV19|TRBD2
TGTGCCAGTAGGGCTCTAGCGGAACAAGAGACCCAGTACTTC
CASRALAEQETQYF
>-|TRBJ1-2|TRBV29-1|TRBD1
TGCAGCGTCATCACAGGGGAATGGGGCTACACCTTC
CSVITGEWGYTF
>-|TRBJ2-2|TRBV6-5|-
TGTGCCAGCCTCGGGCTTCCGAACACCGGGGAGCTGTTTTTT
CASLGLPNTGELFF
>-|TRBJ2-7|TRBV27|-
TGTGCCAGCAGTCCCAACTCTGGGGTTGTCTACGAGCAGTACTTC
CASSPNSGVVYEQYF
>-|TRBJ2-7|TRBV7-9|-
TGTGCCAGCAGCTTAGGTGTCAACGAGCAGTACTTC
CASSLGVNEQYF
>-|TRBJ1-2|TRBV6-5|-
TGTGCCAGCAGTTATCCCCTGACACCCAGGGGCTATGGCTACACCTTC
CASSYPLTPRGYGYTF
>-|TRBJ2-1|TRBV6-5|-
TGTGCCAAAGGACGGCACACCCTACACAATGAGCAGTTCTTC
CAKGRHTLHNEQFF
>few|TRBJ2-7|TRBV29-1|-
TGCAGCGTAGTAACCCAAACCTACGAGCAGTACTTC
CSVVTQTYEQYF
>once|TRBJ2-5|TRBV5-1|TRBD2
TGCGCCAGCAGCTTGATAGCGGGGGCCCTGGAGACCCAGTACTTC
CASSLIAGALETQYF
>-|TRBJ2-7|TRBV9|-
TGTGCCAGCAGCGTAGGGGATCTTCCCTCCTACGAGCAGTACTTC
CASSVGDLPSYEQYF
>-|TRBJ1-1|TRBV2|-
TGTGCCAGCACAGAAGCTTTCTTT
CASTEAFF
>-|TRBJ1-2|TRBV14|-
TGTGCCAGCAGCCAAGGGACAGCGTATGGCTACACCTTC
CASSQGTAYGYTF
>once|TRBJ2-7|TRBV6-6|-
TGTGCCAGCGGGACCTCGTCCTACGAGCAGTACTTC
CASGTSSYEQYF
>few|TRBJ1-5|TRBV2|-
TGTGCCAGCAGTGGGTTACAGTCCTATCGGCCCCAGCATTTT
CASSGLQSYRPQHF
>-|TRBJ1-1|TRBV9|-
TGTGCCAGCAGCGTAGCGGGTCGGGGGGCTGAAGCTTTCTTT
CASSVAGRGAEAFF
>-|TRBJ1-2|TRBV7-9|-
TGTGCCAGCAGCTTAGGGACAGATATTGGGGCTAACTATGGCTACACCTTC
CASSLGTDIGANYGYTF
>-|TRBJ1-1|TRBV5-6|-
TGTGCCAGCAGAGCGGGGGAGACCACTGAAGCTTTCTTT
CASRAGETTEAFF
>-|TRBJ2-3|TRBV10-2|-
TGCGCCAGCAGTGGGGCTAGCCCAGATACGCAGTATTTT
CASSGASPDTQYF
>few|TRBJ2-7|TRBV4-2|-
TGTGCCAGCAGCCAGGCAGAGAGCTCCTACGAGCAGTACTTC
CASSQAESSYEQYF
>few|TRBJ2-6|TRBV4-1|-
TGCGCCAGCAGCCAAGTGGAGGACAGAGGCCTCTCTGGGGCCAACGTCCTGACTTTC
CASSQVEDRGLSGANVLTF
>-|TRBJ2-7|TRBV4-1|TRBD1
TGCGCCAGCAGCCACTTAGGACAGGGGGACGAGCAGTACTTC
CASSHLGQGDEQYF
>-|TRBJ2-5|TRBV6-5|-
TGTGCCAGCAGTACAGGGTCGGCCCAAGAGACCCAGTACTTC
CASSTGSAQETQYF
>-|TRBJ2-7|TRBV4-1|-
TGCGCCAGCAGCCAAGATCTCGGGGCTCGGGGGTACGAGCAGTACTTC
CASSQDLGARGYEQYF
>few|TRBJ2-1|TRBV4-1|-
TGCGCCAGCAGCCAAGATTCCGGTTATGGTGAGCAGTTCTTC
CASSQDSGYGEQFF